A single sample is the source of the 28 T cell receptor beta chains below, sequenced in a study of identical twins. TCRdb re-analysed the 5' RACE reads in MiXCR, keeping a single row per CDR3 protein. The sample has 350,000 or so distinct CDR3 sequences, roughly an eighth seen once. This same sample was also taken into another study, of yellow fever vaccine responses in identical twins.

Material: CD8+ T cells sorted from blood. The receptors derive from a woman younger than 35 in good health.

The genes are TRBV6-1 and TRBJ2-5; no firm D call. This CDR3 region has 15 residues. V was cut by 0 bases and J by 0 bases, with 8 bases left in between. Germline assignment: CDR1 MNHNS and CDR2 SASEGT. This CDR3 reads CASSEALRYQETQYF. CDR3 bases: TGTGCCAGCAGTGAAGCGCTGAGGTACCAAGAGACCCAGTACTTC.

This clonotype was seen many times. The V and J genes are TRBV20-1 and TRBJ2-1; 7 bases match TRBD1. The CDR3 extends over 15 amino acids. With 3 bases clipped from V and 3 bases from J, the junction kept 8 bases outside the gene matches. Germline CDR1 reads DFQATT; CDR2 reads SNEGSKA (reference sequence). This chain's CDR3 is CSARDRDSNYNEQFF. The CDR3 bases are TGCAGTGCTAGGGACCGGGACAGCAACTACAATGAGCAGTTCTTC.

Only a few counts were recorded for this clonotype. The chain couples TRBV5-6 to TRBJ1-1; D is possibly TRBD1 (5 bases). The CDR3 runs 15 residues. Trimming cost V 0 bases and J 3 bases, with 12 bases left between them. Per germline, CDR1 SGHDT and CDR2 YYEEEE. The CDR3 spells CASSLEGLGDTEAFF. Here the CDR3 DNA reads TGTGCCAGCAGCTTGGAGGGACTCGGGGACACTGAAGCTTTCTTT.

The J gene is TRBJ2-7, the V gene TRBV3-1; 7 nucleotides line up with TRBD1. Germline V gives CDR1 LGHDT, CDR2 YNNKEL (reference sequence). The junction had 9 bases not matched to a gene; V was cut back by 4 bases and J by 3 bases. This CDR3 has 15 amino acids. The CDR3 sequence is CASSRTGTAGYEQYF. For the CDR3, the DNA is TGTGCCAGCAGCCGCACGGGGACAGCCGGCTACGAGCAGTACTTC.

As DNA, the CDR3 is TGTGCCACCAGTGATTTGGGGTACGAGCAGTACTTC. The encoded protein is CATSDLGYEQYF. The V call is TRBV24-1, the J call TRBJ2-7; D is unclear. The V and J ends lost 0 bases and 4 bases respectively, with 3 bases between them. CDR1 and CDR2 (germline): KGHDR, SFDVKD. The length of the CDR3 is 12 residues.

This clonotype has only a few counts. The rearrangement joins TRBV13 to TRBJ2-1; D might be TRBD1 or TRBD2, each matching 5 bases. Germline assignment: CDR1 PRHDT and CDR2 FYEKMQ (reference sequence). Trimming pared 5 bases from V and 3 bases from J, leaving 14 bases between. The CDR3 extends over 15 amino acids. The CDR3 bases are TGTGCCAGCAGCGAGGGAGTGGACAACTACAATGAGCAGTTCTTC. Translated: CASSEGVDNYNEQFF. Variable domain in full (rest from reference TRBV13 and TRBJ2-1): AAGVIQSPRHLIKEKRETATLKCYPIPRHDTVYWYQQGPGQDPQFLISFYEKMQSDKGSIPDRFSAQQFSDYHSELNMSSLELGDSALYFCASSEGVDNYNEQFFGPGTRLTVL.

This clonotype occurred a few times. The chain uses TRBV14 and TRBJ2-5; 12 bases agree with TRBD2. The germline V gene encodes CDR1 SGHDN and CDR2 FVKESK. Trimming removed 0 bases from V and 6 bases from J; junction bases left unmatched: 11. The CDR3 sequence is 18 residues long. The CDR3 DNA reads TGTGCCAGCAGCCAAGAGGGGCCGACTAGCGGGAGTCTAAAGACCCAGTACTTC. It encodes CASSQEGPTSGSLKTQYF.

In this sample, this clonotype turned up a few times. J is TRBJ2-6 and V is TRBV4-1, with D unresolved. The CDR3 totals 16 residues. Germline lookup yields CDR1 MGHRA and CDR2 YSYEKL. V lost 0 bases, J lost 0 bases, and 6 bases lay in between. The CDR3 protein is CASSQDSTSGANVLTF. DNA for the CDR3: TGCGCCAGCAGCCAAGATTCGACCTCTGGGGCCAACGTCCTGACTTTC.

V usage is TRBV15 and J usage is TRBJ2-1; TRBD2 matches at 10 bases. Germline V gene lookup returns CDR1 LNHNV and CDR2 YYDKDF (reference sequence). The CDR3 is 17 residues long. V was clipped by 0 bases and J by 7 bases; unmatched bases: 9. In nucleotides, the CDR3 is TGTGCCACCAGCAGAGAGGCAACCAGCGGGAGGGATAATGAGCAGTTCTTC. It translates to CATSREATSGRDNEQFF.

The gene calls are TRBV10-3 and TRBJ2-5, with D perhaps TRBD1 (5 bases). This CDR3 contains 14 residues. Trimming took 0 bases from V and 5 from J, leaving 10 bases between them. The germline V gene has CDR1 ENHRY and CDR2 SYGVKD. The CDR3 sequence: CAISESDIKETQYF. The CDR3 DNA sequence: TGTGCCATCAGTGAGTCGGACATCAAGGAGACCCAGTACTTC.

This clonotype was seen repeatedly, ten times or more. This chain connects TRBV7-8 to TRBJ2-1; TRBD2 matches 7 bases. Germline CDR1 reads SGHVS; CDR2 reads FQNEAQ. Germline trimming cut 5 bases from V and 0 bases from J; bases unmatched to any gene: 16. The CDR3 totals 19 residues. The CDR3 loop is CASSPRDYVRVRSYNEQFF. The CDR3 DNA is TGTGCCAGCAGCCCACGGGACTACGTACGAGTCCGCTCCTACAATGAGCAGTTCTTC.

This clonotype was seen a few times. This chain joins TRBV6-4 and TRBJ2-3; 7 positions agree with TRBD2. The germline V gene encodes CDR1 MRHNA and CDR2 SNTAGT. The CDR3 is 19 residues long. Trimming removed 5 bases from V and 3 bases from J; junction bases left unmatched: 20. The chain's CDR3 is CASSPSGASGGGFTDTQYF. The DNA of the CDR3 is TGTGCCAGCAGTCCCTCCGGGGCTAGCGGTGGGGGTTTTACAGATACGCAGTATTTT.

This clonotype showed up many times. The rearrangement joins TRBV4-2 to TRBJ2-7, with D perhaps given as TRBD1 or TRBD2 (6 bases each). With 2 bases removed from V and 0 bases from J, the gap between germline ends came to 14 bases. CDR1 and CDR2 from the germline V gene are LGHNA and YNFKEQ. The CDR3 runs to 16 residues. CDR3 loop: CASSQPEGGSSYEQYF. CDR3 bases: TGTGCCAGCAGCCAACCCGAGGGGGGTAGCTCCTACGAGCAGTACTTC.

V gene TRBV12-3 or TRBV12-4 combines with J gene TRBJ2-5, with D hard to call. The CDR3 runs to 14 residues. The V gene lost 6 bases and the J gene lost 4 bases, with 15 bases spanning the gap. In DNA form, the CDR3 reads TGTGCCAGCAGCCTCAGGCCAGAACGAGAGACCCAGTACTTC. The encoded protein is CASSLRPERETQYF.

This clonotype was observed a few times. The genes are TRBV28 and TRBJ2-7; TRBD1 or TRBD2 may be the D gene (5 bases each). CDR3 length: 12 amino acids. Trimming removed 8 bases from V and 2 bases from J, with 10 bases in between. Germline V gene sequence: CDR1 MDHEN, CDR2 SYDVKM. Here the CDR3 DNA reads TGTGCCAGCGGGGGACGGCCCTACGAGCAGTACGTC. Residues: CASGGRPYEQYV.

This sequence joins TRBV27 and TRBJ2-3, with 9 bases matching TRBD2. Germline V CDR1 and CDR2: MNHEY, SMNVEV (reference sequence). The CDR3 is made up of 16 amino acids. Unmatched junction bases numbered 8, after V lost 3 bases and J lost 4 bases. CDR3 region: CASSFAGTSLPDTQYF. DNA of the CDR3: TGTGCCAGCAGTTTCGCCGGGACTAGCCTCCCAGATACGCAGTATTTT.

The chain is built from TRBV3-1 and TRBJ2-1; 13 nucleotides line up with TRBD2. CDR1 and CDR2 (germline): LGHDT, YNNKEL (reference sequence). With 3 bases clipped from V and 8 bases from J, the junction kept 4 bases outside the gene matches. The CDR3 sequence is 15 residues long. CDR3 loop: CASSQGTSGIDEQFF. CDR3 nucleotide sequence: TGTGCCAGCAGCCAGGGGACTAGCGGGATCGATGAGCAGTTCTTC.

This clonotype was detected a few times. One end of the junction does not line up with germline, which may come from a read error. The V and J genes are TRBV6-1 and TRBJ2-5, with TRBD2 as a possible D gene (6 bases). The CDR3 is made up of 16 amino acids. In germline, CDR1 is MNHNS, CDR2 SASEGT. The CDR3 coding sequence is TGTGCCAGCAGTAAAGCGGGCACCGAGGCCGAAGAGACCCAGTACTTC. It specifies CASSKAGTEAEETQYF.

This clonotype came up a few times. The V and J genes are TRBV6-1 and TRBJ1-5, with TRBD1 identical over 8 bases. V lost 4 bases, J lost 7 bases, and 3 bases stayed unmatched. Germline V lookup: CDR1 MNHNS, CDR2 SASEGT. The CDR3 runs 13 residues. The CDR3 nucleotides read TGTGCCAGCAGTGCCACAGGGGGGCAGCCCCAGCATTTT. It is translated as CASSATGGQPQHF.

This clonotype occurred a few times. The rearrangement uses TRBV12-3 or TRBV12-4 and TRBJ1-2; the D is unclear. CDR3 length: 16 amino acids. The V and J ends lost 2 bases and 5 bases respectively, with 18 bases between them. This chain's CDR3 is CASSLIIAGEGYGYTF. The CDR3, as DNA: TGTGCCAGCAGTTTAATTATCGCAGGAGAGGGTTATGGCTACACCTTC.

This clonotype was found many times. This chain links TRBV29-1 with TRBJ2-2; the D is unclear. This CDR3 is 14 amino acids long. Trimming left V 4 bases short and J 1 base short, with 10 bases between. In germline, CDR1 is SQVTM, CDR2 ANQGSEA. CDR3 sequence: CSVVGLGNTGELFF. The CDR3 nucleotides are TGCAGCGTTGTGGGTCTGGGGAACACCGGGGAGCTGTTTTTT.

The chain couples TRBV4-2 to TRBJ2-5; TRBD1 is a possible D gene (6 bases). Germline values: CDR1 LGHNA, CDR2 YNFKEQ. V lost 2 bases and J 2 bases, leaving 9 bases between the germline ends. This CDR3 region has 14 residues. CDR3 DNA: TGTGCCAGCAGCCAACTGGGGACACAAGAGACCCAGTACTTC. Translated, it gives CASSQLGTQETQYF.

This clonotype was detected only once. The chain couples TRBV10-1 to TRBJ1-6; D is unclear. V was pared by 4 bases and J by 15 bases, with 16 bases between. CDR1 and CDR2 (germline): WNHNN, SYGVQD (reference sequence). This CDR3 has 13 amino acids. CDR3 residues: CASSALGWQNLHF. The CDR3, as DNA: TGCGCCAGCAGTGCCTTGGGGTGGCAAAACCTCCACTTT.

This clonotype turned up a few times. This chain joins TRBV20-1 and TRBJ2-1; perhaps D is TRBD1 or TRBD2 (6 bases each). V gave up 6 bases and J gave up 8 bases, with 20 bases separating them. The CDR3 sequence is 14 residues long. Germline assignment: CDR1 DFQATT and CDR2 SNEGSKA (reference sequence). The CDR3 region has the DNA TGCAGTGCGGTAGAGGGGGGACGAGGCGATGAGCAGTTCTTC. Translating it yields CSAVEGGRGDEQFF.

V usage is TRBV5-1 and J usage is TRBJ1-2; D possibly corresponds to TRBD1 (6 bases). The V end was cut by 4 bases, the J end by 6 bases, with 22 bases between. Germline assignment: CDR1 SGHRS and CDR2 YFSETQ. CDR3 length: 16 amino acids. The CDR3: CASSPWIGGARDGYTF. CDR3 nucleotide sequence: TGCGCCAGCAGCCCATGGATTGGGGGCGCGAGAGATGGCTACACCTTC.

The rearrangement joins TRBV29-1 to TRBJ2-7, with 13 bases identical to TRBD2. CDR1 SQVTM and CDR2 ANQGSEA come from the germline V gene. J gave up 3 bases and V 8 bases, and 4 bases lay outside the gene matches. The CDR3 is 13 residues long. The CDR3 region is CSTRTSGSYEQYF. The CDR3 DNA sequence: TGCAGCACCCGGACTAGCGGGAGCTACGAGCAGTACTTC.

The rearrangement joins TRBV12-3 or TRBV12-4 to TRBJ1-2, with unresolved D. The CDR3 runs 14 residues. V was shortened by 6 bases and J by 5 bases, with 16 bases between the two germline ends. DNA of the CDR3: TGTGCCAGCAGCCCCCGGTTCGACGGTTATGGCTACACCTTC. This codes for CASSPRFDGYGYTF.

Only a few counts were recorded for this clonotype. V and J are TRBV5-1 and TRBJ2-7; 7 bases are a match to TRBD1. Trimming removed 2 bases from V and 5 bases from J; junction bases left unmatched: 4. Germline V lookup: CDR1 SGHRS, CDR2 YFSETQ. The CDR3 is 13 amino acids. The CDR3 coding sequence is TGCGCCAGCAGCTTTTATGGGACAGACGAGCAGTACGTC. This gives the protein CASSFYGTDEQYV.